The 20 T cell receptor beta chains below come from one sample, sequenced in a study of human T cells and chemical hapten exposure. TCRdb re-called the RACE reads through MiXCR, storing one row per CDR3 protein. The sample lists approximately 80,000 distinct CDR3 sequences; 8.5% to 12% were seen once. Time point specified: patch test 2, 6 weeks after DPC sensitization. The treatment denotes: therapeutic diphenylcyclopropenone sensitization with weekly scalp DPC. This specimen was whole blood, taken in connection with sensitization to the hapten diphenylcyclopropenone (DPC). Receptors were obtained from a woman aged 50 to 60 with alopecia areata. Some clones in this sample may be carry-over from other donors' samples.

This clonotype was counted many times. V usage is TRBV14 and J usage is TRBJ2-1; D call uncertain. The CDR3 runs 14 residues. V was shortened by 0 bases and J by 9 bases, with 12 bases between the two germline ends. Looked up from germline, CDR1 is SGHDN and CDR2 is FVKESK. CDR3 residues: CASSQERSASEQFF. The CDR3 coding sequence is TGTGCCAGCAGCCAAGAGAGGAGTGCCAGTGAGCAGTTCTTC.

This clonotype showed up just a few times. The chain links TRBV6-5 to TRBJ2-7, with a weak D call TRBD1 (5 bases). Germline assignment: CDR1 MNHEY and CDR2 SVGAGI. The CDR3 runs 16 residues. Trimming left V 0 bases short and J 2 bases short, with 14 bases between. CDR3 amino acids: CASSYSKEQVPYEQYF. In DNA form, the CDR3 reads TGTGCCAGCAGTTACTCGAAGGAACAGGTGCCCTACGAGCAGTACTTC.

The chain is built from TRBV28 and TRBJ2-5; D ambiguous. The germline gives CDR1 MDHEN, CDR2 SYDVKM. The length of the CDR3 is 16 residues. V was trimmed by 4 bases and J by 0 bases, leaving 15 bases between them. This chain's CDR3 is CASSSPRGSYQETQYF. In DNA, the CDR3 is TGTGCCAGCAGTTCCCCCCGAGGATCGTACCAAGAGACCCAGTACTTC.

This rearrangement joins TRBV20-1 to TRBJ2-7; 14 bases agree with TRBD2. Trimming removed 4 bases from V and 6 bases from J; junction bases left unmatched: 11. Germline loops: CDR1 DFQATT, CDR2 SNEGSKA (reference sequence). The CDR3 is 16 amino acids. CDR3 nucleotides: TGCAGTGCTACGAAGCAGGGACTAGCGGGAGAGGTCGAGCAGTACTTC. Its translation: CSATKQGLAGEVEQYF.

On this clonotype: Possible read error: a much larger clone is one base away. This chain's CDR3 is CVSSQAPEGQPQHF. CDR3 in DNA: TGTGTCAGCAGCCAAGCTCCAGAGGGTCAGCCCCAGCATTTT. This rearrangement joins TRBV3-1 to TRBJ1-5; D gene unclear. The CDR3 is 14 residues long. Looked up from germline, CDR1 is LGHDT and CDR2 is YNNKEL (reference sequence). The complete variable domain, with remaining parts taken from reference TRBV3-1 and TRBJ1-5, reads DTAVSQTPKYLVTQMGNDKSIKCEQNLGHDTMYWYKQDSKKFLKIMFSYNNKELIINETVPNRFSPKSPDKAHLNLHINSLELGDSAVYFCVSSQAPEGQPQHFGDGTRLSIL.

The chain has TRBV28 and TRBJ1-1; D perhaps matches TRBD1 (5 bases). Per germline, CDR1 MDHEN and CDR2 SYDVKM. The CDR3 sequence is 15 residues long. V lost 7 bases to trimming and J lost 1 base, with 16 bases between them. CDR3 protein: CASTSAGAANTEAFF. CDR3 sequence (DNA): TGTGCCAGCACCTCAGCCGGGGCTGCGAACACTGAAGCTTTCTTT.

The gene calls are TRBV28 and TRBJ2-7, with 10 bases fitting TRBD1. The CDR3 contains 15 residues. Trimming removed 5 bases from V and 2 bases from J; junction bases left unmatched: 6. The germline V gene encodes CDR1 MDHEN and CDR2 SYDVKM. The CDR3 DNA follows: TGTGCCAGCAGTGCTCCCGGGACAGGGGCCTACGAGCAGTACTTC. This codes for CASSAPGTGAYEQYF.

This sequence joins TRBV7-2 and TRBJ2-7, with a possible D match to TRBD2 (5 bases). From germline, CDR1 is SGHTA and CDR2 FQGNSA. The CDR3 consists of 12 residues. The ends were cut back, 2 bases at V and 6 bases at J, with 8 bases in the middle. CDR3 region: CASSLIAGEQYF. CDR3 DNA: TGTGCCAGCAGCTTAATCGCGGGCGAGCAGTACTTC.

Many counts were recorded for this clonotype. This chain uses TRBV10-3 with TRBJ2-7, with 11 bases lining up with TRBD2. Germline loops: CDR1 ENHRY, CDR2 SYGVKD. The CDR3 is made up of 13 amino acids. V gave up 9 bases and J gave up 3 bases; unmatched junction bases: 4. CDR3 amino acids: CAISSGRNYEQYF. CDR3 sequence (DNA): TGTGCCATATCTAGCGGGAGGAACTACGAGCAGTACTTC.

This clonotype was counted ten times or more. The CDR3 region has the DNA TGCGCCAGCAGCTTCTTCGGCCTCTCCTACAATGAGCAGTTCTTC. Protein: CASSFFGLSYNEQFF. The chain joins TRBV4-1 to TRBJ2-1; D unclear. V lost 5 bases and J 0 bases, leaving 11 bases between the germline ends. Germline V gene data show CDR1 as MGHRA and CDR2 as YSYEKL. This CDR3 has 15 amino acids.

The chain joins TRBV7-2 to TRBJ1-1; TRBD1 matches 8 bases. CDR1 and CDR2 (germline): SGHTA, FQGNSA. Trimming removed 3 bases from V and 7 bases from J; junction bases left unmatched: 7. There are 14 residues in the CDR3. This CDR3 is CASSFVTGANEAFF. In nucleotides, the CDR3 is TGTGCCAGCAGCTTTGTGACAGGGGCTAATGAAGCTTTCTTT.

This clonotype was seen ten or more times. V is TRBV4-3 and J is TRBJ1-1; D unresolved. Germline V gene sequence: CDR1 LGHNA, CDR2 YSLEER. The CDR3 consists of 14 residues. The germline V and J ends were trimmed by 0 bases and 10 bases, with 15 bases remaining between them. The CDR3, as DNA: TGCGCCAGCAGCCAAGATCTAGCCTCGCGGCCAGCTTTCTTT. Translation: CASSQDLASRPAFF.

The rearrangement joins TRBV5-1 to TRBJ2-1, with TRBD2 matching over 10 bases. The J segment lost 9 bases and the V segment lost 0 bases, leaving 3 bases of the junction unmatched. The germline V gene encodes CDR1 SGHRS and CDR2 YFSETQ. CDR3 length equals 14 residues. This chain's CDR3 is CASSLGLAGVEQFF. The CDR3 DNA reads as TGCGCCAGCAGCTTGGGGCTAGCGGGAGTTGAGCAGTTCTTC.

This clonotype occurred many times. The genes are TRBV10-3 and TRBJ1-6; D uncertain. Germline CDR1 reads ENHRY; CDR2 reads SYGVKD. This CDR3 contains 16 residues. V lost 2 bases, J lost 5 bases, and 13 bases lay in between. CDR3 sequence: CAISERQVNDNSPLHF. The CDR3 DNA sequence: TGTGCCATCAGTGAGAGACAAGTGAACGATAATTCACCCCTCCACTTT.

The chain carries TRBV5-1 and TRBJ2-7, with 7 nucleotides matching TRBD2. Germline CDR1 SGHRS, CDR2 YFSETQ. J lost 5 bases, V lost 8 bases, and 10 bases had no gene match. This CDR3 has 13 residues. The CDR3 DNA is TGCGCCAGGAGCGGGAAGACTTCTAACGAGCAGTACTTC. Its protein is CARSGKTSNEQYF.

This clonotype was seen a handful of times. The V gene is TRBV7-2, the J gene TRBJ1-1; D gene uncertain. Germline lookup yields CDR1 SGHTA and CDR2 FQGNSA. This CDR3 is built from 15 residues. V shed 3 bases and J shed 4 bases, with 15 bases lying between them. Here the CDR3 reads CASSFSINSGTEAFF. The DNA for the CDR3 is TGTGCCAGCAGCTTTAGTATAAATTCTGGCACTGAAGCTTTCTTT.

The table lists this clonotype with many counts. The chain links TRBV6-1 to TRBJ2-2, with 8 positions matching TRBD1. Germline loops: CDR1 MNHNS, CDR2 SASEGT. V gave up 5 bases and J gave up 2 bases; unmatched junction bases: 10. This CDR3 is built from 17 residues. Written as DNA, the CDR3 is TGTGCCAGCAGTCCCCGTCCAGGGGGCCTCAACACCGGGGAGCTGTTTTTT. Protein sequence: CASSPRPGGLNTGELFF.

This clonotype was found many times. The CDR3 coding sequence is TGCAGCGCCTTACTAAGGCCTCCCGGGAGTTACACAGATACGCAGTATTTT. Translated, it gives CSALLRPPGSYTDTQYF. V usage is TRBV29-1 and J usage is TRBJ2-3, with D tentatively TRBD2 (6 bases). The length of the CDR3 is 17 residues. With 7 bases removed from V and 2 bases from J, the gap between germline ends came to 25 bases. Germline values: CDR1 SQVTM, CDR2 ANQGSEA.

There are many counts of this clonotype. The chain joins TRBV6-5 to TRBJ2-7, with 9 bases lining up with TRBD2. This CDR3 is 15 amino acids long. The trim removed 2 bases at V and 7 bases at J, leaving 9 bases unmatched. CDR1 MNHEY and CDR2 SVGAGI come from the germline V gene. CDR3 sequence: CASSYTGTSLREQYF. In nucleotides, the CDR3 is TGTGCCAGCAGTTACACCGGGACTAGCTTGCGTGAGCAGTACTTC.

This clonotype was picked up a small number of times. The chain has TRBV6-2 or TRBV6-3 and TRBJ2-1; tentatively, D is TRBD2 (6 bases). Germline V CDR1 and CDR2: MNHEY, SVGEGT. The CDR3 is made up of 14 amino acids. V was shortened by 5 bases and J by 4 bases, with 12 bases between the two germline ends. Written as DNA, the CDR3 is TGTGCCAGCAGTCTCTGGACTACGTACAATGAGCAGTTCTTC. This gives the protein CASSLWTTYNEQFF.